These 2 T cell receptor beta chains share one sample of origin, sequenced in a study of patients and donors after allogeneic stem cell transplantation. Each CDR3 protein is one row after TCRdb ran MiXCR on the RT-PCR reads. The table records over 350,000 distinct CDR3 sequences, roughly 17% of them present only once. The specimen was blood, either unsorted or a sorted T cell fraction (not recorded which). Every receptor here comes from a human donor who was either an allogeneic HSCT recipient or a stem cell or donor lymphocyte infusion donor (not recorded which). It is not recorded whose cells these are; they may come from a transplant donor.

This clonotype was seen a few times. V usage is TRBV6-6 and J usage is TRBJ2-7, with D unresolved. Deletions cut 6 bases from V and 1 base from J, with 10 bases between. Germline-derived CDR1 and CDR2 are MNHNY and SVGAGI (reference sequence). The CDR3 is 13 residues long. CDR3 DNA sequence: TGTGCCAGCAGCTTCCCCTCGTCCTACGAGCAGTACTTC. Protein product: CASSFPSSYEQYF.

This clonotype was picked up a small number of times. V and J are TRBV5-1 and TRBJ2-3; D may match TRBD1 or TRBD2 (5 bases each). V was clipped by 2 bases and J by 4 bases, with 8 bases between them. Germline CDR1 SGHRS, CDR2 YFSETQ. There are 13 residues in the CDR3. CDR3 sequence (DNA): TGCGCCAGCAGCTTCCGGGGCCCAGATACGCAGTATTTT. This encodes CASSFRGPDTQYF.